The 5 T cell receptor beta chains below all came from one sample that was sequenced in a study of T-cell memory formation after mild COVID-19 (dated by TCRdb to 2020 to 2022). Preparation of the library involved 5' RACE. The instrument was an Illumina NovaSeq 6000. TCRdb ran its own pipeline on the public reads, namely fastp trimming at Q25 and MiXCR clone calling, and kept in-frame beta chains. Rows matching on CDR3 protein sequence are summarized as one entry with the most common DNA and genes. A total of roughly 170,000 distinct CDR3 sequences appear in this sample, about 18% of them only once. The ten largest make up roughly 3.8% of the sample. The material sequenced was PBMCs or a T cell subset sorted from them (not recorded which). Source of these receptors: a man between 18 and 35 years old who had mild COVID-19 (a few samples of this study predate the infection). The sample titles of this study are shuffled in the database, so cell type and time point are left out; the donor was told from shared clones.

The CDR3 bases are TGCAGTGCTCCGGACAGACGTGCCACAGATACGCAGTATTTT. Protein sequence: CSAPDRRATDTQYF. The chain uses TRBV20-1 and TRBJ2-3; D possibly corresponds to TRBD1 (6 bases). V was pared by 5 bases and J by 2 bases, with 14 bases between. The CDR3 is 14 amino acids. Germline V gene sequence: CDR1 DFQATT, CDR2 SNEGSKA (reference sequence).

In its sample, this clonotype was seen a few times. The chain recombines TRBV6-5 with TRBJ2-1; TRBD1 aligns across 8 bases. The trim removed 6 bases at V and 3 bases at J, leaving 4 bases unmatched. The CDR3 spans 14 residues. CDR1 and CDR2 (germline): MNHEY, SVGAGI. The CDR3 DNA sequence: TGTGCCAGCAGCTCCGGGACAGGCTACAATGAGCAGTTCTTC. It translates to CASSSGTGYNEQFF.

The chain recombines TRBV7-2 with TRBJ2-1, with 9 bases aligning to TRBD1. Germline-derived CDR1 and CDR2 are SGHTA and FQGNSA. V was pared by 5 bases and J by 9 bases, with 8 bases of the junction left unmatched. The CDR3 is made up of 14 amino acids. CDR3 protein: CASSVGQGRGEQFF. Here the CDR3 DNA reads TGTGCCAGCAGCGTCGGACAGGGGCGAGGTGAGCAGTTCTTC.

This chain connects TRBV20-1 to TRBJ1-5, with TRBD1 as a possible D gene (5 bases). Trimming left V 0 bases short and J 6 bases short, with 9 bases between. Germline V gene sequence: CDR1 DFQATT, CDR2 SNEGSKA (reference sequence). This CDR3 region has 13 residues. CDR3 loop: CSARDSQGQPQHF. The CDR3 region has the DNA TGCAGTGCTAGAGATTCGCAGGGTCAGCCCCAGCATTTT.

V gene TRBV4-2 combines with J gene TRBJ2-2, with a tentative D call TRBD2 (5 bases). The CDR3 runs to 16 residues. Germline values: CDR1 LGHNA, CDR2 YNFKEQ. V lost 1 base to trimming and J lost 1 base, with 10 bases between them. The CDR3 reads CASSQVLGRNTGELFF. In DNA form, the CDR3 reads TGTGCCAGCAGCCAAGTCCTTGGGAGGAACACCGGGGAGCTGTTTTTT.